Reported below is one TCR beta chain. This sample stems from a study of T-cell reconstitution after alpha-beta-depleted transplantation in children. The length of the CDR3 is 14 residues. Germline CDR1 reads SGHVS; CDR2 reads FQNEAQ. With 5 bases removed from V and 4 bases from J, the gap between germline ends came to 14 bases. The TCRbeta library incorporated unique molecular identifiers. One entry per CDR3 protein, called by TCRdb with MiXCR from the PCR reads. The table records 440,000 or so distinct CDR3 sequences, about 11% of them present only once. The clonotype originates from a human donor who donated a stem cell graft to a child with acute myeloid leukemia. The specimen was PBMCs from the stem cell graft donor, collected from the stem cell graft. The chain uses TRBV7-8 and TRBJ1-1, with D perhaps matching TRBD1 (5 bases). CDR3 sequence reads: CASSRGGGLTEAFF. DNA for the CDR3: TGTGCCAGCAGCCGGGGGGGAGGGCTCACTGAAGCTTTCTTT.